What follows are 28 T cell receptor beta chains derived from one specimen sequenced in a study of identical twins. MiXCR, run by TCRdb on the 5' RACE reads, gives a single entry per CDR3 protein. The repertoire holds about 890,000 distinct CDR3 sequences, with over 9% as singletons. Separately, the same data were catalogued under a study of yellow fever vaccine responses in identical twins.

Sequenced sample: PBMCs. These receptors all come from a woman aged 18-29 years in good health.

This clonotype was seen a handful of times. The chain's CDR3 is CASSQDPHNSGNTIYF. The CDR3 region has the DNA TGCGCCAGCAGCCAAGATCCCCACAACTCTGGAAACACCATATATTTT. The gene calls are TRBV4-1 and TRBJ1-3, with D unclear. Trimming took 0 bases from V and 0 from J, leaving 9 bases between them. The CDR3 is made up of 16 amino acids. Germline CDR1 is MGHRA and CDR2 is YSYEKL.

The CDR3 DNA is TGTGCTAGTGGTTTGGTACACTCCCGGGTGTTCTTC. It specifies CASGLVHSRVFF. The chain links TRBV12-5 to TRBJ2-1; D uncertain. The CDR3 is 12 amino acids. Germline CDR1 is LGHNT and CDR2 is FRNRAP. Trimming cost V 0 bases and J 15 bases, with 12 bases left between them.

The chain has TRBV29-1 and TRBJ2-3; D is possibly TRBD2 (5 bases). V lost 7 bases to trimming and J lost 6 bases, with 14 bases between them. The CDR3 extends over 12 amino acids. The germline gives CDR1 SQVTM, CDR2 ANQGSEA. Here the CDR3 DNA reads TGCAGCGGCGGACCGGGGTGGGATACGCAGTATTTT. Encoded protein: CSGGPGWDTQYF.

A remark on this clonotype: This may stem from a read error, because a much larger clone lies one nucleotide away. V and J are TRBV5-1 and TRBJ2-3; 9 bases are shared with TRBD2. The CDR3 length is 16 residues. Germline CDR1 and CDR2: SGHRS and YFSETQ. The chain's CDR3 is CASSSRGSGSLDMQYF. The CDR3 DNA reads TGCGCCAGCAGCTCCCGGGGTAGCGGGAGTTTAGATATGCAGTATTTT. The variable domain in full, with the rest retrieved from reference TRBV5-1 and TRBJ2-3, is KAGVTQTPRYLIKTRGQQVTLSCSPISGHRSVSWYQQTPGQGLQFLFEYFSETQRNKGNFPGRFSGRQFSNSRSEMNVSTLELGDSALYLCASSSRGSGSLDMQYFGPGTRLTVL.

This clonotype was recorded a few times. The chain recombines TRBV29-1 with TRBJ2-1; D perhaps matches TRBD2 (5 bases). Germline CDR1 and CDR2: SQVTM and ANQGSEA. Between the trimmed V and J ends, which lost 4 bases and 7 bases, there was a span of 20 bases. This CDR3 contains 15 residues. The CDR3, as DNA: TGCAGCGTTGGATCCCGGGGAAAGGTTTATAATGAGCAGTTCTTC. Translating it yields CSVGSRGKVYNEQFF.

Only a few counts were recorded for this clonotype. CDR3 loop: CASSGGTGSNQPQHF. The CDR3 DNA reads TGTGCCAGCAGCGGAGGGACAGGTAGCAATCAGCCCCAGCATTTT. This chain connects TRBV7-2 to TRBJ1-5, with 8 bases identical to TRBD1. V lost 5 bases to trimming and J lost 0 bases; unmatched junction nucleotides: 3. The CDR3 contains 15 residues. From germline, CDR1 is SGHTA and CDR2 FQGNSA.

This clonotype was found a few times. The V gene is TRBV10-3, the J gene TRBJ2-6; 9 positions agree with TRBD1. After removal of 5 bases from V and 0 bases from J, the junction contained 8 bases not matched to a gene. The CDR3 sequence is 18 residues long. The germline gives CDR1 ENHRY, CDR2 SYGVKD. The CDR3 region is CAISSAGTGSSGANVLTF. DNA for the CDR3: TGTGCCATCAGTTCGGCCGGGACAGGGAGCTCTGGGGCCAACGTCCTGACTTTC.

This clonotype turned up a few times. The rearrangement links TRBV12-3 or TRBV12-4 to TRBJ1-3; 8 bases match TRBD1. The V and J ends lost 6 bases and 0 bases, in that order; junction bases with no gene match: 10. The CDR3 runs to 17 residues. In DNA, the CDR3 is TGTGCCAGCAGCCCTGGACAGGGCTTGGGCTCTGGAAACACCATATATTTT. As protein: CASSPGQGLGSGNTIYF.

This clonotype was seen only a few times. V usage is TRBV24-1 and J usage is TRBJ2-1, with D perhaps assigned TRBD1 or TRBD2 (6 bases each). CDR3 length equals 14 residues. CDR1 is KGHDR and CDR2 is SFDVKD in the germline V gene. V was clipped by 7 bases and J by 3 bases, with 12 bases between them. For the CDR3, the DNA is TGTGCCACCAGGGGGGCCGGGAGCTACAATGAGCAGTTCTTC. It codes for CATRGAGSYNEQFF.

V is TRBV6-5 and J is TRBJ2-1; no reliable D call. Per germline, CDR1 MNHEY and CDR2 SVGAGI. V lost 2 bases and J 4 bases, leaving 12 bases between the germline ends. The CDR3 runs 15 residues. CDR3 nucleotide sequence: TGTGCCAGCAGTTACACCGTCGGGCAGTACAATGAGCAGTTCTTC. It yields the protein CASSYTVGQYNEQFF.

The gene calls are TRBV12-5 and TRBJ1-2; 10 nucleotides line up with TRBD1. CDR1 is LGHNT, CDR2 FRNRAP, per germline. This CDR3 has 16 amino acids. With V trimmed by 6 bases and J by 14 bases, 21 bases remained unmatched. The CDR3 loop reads CASGPGQGLTIGRGTF. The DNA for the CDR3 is TGTGCTAGTGGACCGGGACAGGGGTTAACTATAGGCCGGGGGACCTTC.

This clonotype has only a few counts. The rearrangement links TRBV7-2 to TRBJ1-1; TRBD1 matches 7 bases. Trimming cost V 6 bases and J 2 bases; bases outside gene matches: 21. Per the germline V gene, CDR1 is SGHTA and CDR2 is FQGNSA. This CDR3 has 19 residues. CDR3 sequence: CASSPSDYFNRGRNTEAFF. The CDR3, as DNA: TGTGCCAGCAGTCCTAGCGACTACTTTAACAGGGGCCGAAACACTGAAGCTTTCTTT.

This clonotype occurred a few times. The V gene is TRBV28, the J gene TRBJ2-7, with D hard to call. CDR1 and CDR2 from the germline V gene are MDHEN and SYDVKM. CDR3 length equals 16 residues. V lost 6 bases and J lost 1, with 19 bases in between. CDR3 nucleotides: TGTGCCAGCAGCAACGAGGCAGGATTAGGTTCCTACGAGCAGTACTTC. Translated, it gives CASSNEAGLGSYEQYF.

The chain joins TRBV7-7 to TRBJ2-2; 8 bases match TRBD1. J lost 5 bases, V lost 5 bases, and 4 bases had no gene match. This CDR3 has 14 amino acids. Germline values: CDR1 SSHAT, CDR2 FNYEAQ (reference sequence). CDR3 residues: CASSPNRGTGELFF. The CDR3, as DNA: TGTGCCAGCAGCCCAAACAGGGGGACCGGGGAGCTGTTTTTT.

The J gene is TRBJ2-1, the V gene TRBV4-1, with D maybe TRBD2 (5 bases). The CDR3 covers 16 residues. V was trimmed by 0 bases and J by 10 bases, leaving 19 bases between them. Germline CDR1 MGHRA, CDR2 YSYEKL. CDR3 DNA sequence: TGCGCCAGCAGCCAAGATATTCTAGCAAGGATCTTGGAGCAGTTCTTC. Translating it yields CASSQDILARILEQFF.

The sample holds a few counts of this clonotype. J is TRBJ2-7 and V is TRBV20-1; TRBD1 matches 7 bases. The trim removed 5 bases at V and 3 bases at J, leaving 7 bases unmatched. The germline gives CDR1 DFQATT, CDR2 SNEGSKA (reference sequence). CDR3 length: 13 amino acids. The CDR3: CSAVDREVYEQYF. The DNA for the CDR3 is TGCAGTGCTGTAGACAGGGAAGTCTACGAGCAGTACTTC.

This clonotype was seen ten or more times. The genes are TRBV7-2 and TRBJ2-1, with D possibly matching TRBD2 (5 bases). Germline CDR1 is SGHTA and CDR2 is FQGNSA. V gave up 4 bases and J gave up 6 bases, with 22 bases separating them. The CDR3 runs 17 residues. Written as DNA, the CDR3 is TGTGCCAGCAGCTCCCCATCTTTGGCGGGTGCGATCAATGAGCAGTTCTTC. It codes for CASSSPSLAGAINEQFF.

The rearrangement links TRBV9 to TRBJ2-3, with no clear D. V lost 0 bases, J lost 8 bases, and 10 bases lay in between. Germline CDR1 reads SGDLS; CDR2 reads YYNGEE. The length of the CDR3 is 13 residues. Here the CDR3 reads CASSVATLGTQYF. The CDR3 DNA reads TGTGCCAGCAGCGTAGCTACCCTGGGTACGCAGTATTTT.

CDR3 region: CASSYSWGVPSGSSYNEQFF. As DNA, the CDR3 is TGTGCCAGCAGTTACTCGTGGGGGGTGCCTAGCGGGAGCTCCTACAATGAGCAGTTCTTC. This chain connects TRBV6-2 or TRBV6-3 to TRBJ2-1, with TRBD2 identical over 10 bases. Germline V gene lookup returns CDR1 MNHEY and CDR2 SVGEGT. The CDR3 length is 20 residues. V trimming: 0 bases; J trimming: 0 bases; junction bases outside the gene matches: 11.

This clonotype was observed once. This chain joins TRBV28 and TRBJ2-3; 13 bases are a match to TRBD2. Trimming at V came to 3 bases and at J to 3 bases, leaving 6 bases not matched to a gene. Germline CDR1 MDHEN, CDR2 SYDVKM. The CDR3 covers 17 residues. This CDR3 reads CASSFKQGLAGTDTQYF. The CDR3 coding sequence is TGTGCCAGCAGTTTTAAACAGGGACTAGCGGGAACAGATACGCAGTATTTT.

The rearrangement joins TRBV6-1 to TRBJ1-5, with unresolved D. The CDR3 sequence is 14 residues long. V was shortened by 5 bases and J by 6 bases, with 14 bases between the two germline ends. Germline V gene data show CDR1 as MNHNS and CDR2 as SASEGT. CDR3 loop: CASSQEGTAQPQHF. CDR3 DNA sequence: TGTGCCAGCAGTCAGGAGGGTACGGCTCAGCCCCAGCATTTT.

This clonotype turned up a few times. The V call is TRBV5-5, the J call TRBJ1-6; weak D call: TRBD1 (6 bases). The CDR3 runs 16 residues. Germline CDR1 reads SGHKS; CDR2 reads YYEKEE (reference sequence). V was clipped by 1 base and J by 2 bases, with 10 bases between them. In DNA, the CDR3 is TGTGCCAGCAGCTTGAGACAGGCGACCTATAATTCACCCCTCCACTTT. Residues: CASSLRQATYNSPLHF. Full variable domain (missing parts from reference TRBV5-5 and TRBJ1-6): DAGVTQSPTHLIKTRGQQVTLRCSPISGHKSVSWYQQVLGQGPQFIFQYYEKEERGRGNFPDRFSARQFPNYSSELNVNALLLGDSALYLCASSLRQATYNSPLHFGNGTRLTVT.

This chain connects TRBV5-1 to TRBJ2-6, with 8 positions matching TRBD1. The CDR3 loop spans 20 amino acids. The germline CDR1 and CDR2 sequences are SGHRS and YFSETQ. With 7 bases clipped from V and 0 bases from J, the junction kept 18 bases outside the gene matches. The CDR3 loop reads CASLTLLGTGPSSGANVLTF. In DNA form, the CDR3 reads TGCGCCAGCCTTACATTGCTAGGGACAGGTCCCAGCTCTGGGGCCAACGTCCTGACTTTC.

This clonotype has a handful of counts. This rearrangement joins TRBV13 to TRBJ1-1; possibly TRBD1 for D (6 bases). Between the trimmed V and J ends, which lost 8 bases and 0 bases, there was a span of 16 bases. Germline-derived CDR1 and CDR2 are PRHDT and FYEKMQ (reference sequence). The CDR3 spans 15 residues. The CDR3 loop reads CASLKGELMNTEAFF. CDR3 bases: TGTGCCAGCCTAAAGGGGGAACTCATGAACACTGAAGCTTTCTTT.

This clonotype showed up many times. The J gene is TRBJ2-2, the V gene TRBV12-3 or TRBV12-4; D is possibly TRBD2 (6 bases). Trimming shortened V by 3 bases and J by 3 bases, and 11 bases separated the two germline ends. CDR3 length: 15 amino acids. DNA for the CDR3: TGTGCCAGCAGTTTCGGAGGGGCCGACACCGGGGAGCTGTTTTTT. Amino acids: CASSFGGADTGELFF.

CDR3 in DNA: TGTGCCACCAGCAGAGACCTTCCCAACAGACTATGGACAGGGGGCTTCTATGGCTACACCTTC. Translation: CATSRDLPNRLWTGGFYGYTF. The rearrangement joins TRBV15 to TRBJ1-2, with 11 bases aligning to TRBD1. The CDR3 is 21 amino acids. V shed 0 bases, J shed 4 bases, and the junction held 19 bases outside the gene matches. The V gene's germline CDR1 is LNHNV and CDR2 YYDKDF (reference sequence).

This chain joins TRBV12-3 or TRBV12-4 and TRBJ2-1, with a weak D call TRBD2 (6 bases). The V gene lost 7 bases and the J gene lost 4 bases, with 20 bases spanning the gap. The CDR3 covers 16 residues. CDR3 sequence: CASIPLGLAGYNEQFF. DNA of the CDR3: TGTGCCAGCATTCCTTTGGGGTTGGCGGGGTACAATGAGCAGTTCTTC.

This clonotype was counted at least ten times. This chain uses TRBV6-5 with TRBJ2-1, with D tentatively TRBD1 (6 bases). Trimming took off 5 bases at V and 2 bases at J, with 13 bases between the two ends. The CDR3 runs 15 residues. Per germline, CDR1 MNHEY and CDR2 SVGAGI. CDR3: CASSTETGTYNEQFF. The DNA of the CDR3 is TGTGCCAGCAGTACCGAGACAGGAACCTACAATGAGCAGTTCTTC.